The rows below give T cell receptor beta chains drawn from one sample of a study of shared T cell receptors in the human thymus. Assay used: immunoSEQ multiplex PCR; TCRdb lists only in-frame clones, some missing. This sample has 500,000 to 550,000 clones; 75% to 80% occur once, and the top ten carry less than 0.015%. These same data were also listed under a study on human thymus T cells.

Sequencing was carried out using thymocytes. These receptors all stem from a boy younger than two with a congenital heart defect. Both conserved end residues are part of each CDR3. A D gene is named only where the DNA matches it firmly. Only part of the rows carry a size: once, few, many, or a class if the clone is expanded.

size	length	D	V	J	CDR3	DNA
NA	16	TRBD1	TRBV28	TRBJ1-1	CASLKGTGDLNTEAFF	TGTGCCAGCCTTAAGGGGACAGGGGATTTGAACACTGAAGCTTTCTTT
NA	15	TRBD1	TRBV2	TRBJ2-3	CASREDRAHTDTQYF	TGTGCCAGCAGGGAAGACAGGGCTCACACAGATACGCAGTATTTT
NA	12	TRBD2	TRBV7-9	TRBJ2-1	CASSLVSSGQFF	TGTGCCAGCAGCTTAGTTTCTAGCGGGCAGTTCTTC
NA	20	NA	TRBV7-3	TRBJ2-1	CASSLTGGWRPQDVNNEQFF	TGTGCCAGCAGCTTAACGGGAGGTTGGAGACCACAAGACGTGAACAATGAGCAGTTCTTC
few	15	NA	TRBV7-9	TRBJ1-2	CASSSKGQGGYGYTF	TGTGCCAGCAGCTCGAAGGGACAAGGCGGCTATGGCTACACCTTC
NA	18	TRBD2	TRBV5-1	TRBJ2-1	CASSLGAGTSYSYNEQFF	TGCGCCAGCAGCTTGGGGGCCGGGACTAGCTACTCCTACAATGAGCAGTTCTTC
NA	17	TRBD2	TRBV28	TRBJ2-1	CASSNTPPSGSYNEQFF	TGTGCCAGCAGTAATACCCCACCTAGCGGGTCCTACAATGAGCAGTTCTTC
few	14	NA	TRBV5-5	TRBJ1-5	CASSLGGGSQPQHF	TGTGCCAGCAGCTTGGGGGGTGGGAGTCAGCCCCAGCATTTT
once	15	NA	TRBV5-1	TRBJ2-7	CASSLEGPLSYEQYF	TGCGCCAGCAGCTTGGAGGGGCCCCTATCCTACGAGCAGTACTTC
NA	16	TRBD1	TRBV25-1	TRBJ2-1	CASSDRGAHQGNEQFF	TGTGCCAGCAGCGACAGGGGGGCCCACCAAGGGAATGAGCAGTTCTTC
NA	18	TRBD1	TRBV29-1	TRBJ1-3	CSVEEEMGQASSGNTIYF	TGCAGCGTTGAAGAGGAGATGGGACAGGCTTCCTCTGGAAACACCATATATTTT
once	15	TRBD2	TRBV27	TRBJ2-1	CASSITLAGHNEQFF	TGTGCCAGCAGTATCACACTAGCGGGGCACAATGAGCAGTTCTTC
NA	19	TRBD2	TRBV7-8	TRBJ2-3	CASSLAGETSGTSTDTQYF	TGTGCCAGCAGCTTAGCTGGAGAGACTAGCGGGACTAGCACAGATACGCAGTATTTT